These T cell receptor beta chains were read from a single sample in a study of CD8+ T cells in alopecia areata. This table comes from immunoSEQ multiplex PCR, and its TCRdb copy is limited to in-frame clones, with some not included. This table has 210,000 or so clones, just over 65% appearing once. The sequenced sample was CD4+ T cells sorted from blood, obtained at roughly week 45, from a patient treated with tofacitinib. The receptors derive from a human donor with alopecia areata. The conserved cysteine and the conserved F or W are not part of the CDR3 here.

TRBJ1-1 | TRBV29-1 | SVDGINHPEAF
TRBJ1-2 | TRBV29-1 | SVEGRLRNYGYT
TRBJ1-6 | TRBV19 | ASMAGRNSPLH
TRBJ1-2 | TRBV5-1 | ASSPDVYGYT
TRBJ2-3 | TRBV29-1 | SVEQGNTDTQY
TRBJ2-5 | TRBV4-3 | ASSQEWTDETQY
TRBJ1-1 | TRBV29-1 | SVYRQSLNTEAF
TRBJ2-7 | TRBV6-1 | ASSEDRGQYEQY
TRBJ2-5 | TRBV11-2 | ASSPGTGKLQETQY
TRBJ1-4 | TRBV2 | ASSEARDGSEKLF
TRBJ1-2 | TRBV29-1 | SGRGGDEGGYT
TRBJ2-3 | TRBV5-1 | ASSLVRADTQY
TRBJ1-5 | TRBV9 | ASSVAAGLNQPQH
TRBJ2-3 | TRBV20-1 | ERPRSTQY
TRBJ1-1 | TRBV29-1 | SVEFRQVNTEAF
TRBJ2-7 | TRBV7-2 | ASSPGGRVAEQY
TRBJ1-1 | TRBV25-1 | ASTGTGPLEAF
TRBJ2-3 | TRBV29-1 | SVGSSAGSTDTQY
TRBJ1-4 | TRBV14 | ASSQDHGVGEKLF
TRBJ1-1 | TRBV2 | ASSEAVSQAF
TRBJ2-7 | TRBV9 | ASSVTASGSYEQY
TRBJ2-3 | TRBV7-9 | ASSSGVMTSTDTQY
TRBJ2-3 | TRBV7-3 | ASSLDGHGTDTQY
TRBJ2-1 | TRBV5-1 | ASSLDPDRYNEQF
TRBJ1-1 | TRBV6-6 | ASSFRPANTEAF
TRBJ2-5 | TRBV28 | ASSFATGVKSQY
TRBJ1-1 | TRBV11-2 | ASRDLRVREAF
TRBJ1-1 | TRBV30 | AWTFGTEAF
TRBJ1-2 | TRBV29-1 | SVFGTGGVDGYT
TRBJ2-3 | TRBV7-2 | ASSSPSGDTQY
TRBJ2-5 | TRBV14 | ASSRQTGLQETQY
TRBJ1-1 | TRBV18 | ASSPTGGMNTEAF
TRBJ2-5 | TRBV20-1 | SATKLETQY
TRBJ2-1 | TRBV2 | ASSEMGGEQF
TRBJ1-1 | TRBV11-2 | ASSLAPGAEAF
TRBJ1-5 | TRBV19 | ASTRQINQPQH
TRBJ2-3 | TRBV7-2 | ASSREGSRDTQY
TRBJ2-3 | TRBV7-3 | ASSPSPPSGVLDTQY
TRBJ1-1 | TRBV29-1 | SVGTGRTEAF
TRBJ1-5 | TRBV6-1 | ASSAPSGEWGNQPQH
TRBJ2-7 | TRBV12-5 | ASSEGYEQY
TRBJ2-7 | TRBV5-6 | ASSAGDGTYEQY
TRBJ2-7 | TRBV7-2 | ASSLGEGRYEQY
TRBJ2-6 | TRBV29-1 | SVWVYTANSGANVLT
TRBJ2-2 | TRBV7-2 | ASSTLAATGELF
TRBJ2-5 | TRBV4-3 | ASSPEANLETQY
TRBJ2-2 | TRBV2 | ASTGTELTGELF
TRBJ2-3 | TRBV30 | AWSGSSQNTQY
TRBJ1-2 | TRBV19 | ASSTSDRDPNYGYT
TRBJ1-2 | TRBV29-1 | SAGGEGGYT
TRBJ2-3 | TRBV7-2 | ASSGTGGGETDTQY
TRBJ2-5 | TRBV7-3 | ASSSQREETQY
TRBJ1-1 | TRBV29-1 | SVGLMAGGQPGEAF
TRBJ2-1 | TRBV2 | ASSERGTSGGGYLVQF
TRBJ1-2 | TRBV19 | ASRGDINYGYT
TRBJ2-1 | TRBV9 | ASSVGTGLYNEQF
TRBJ1-5 | TRBV6-6 | ASGSNQPQH
TRBJ2-7 | TRBV9 | ASSAGSGQIYEQY